The TCR beta chain described here comes from a study of blood T cell repertoires in COVID-19. Study overall: Nucleic acid was either cDNA or gDNA, and it came from T cells, B-cell-depleted T cells, or PBMCs.

Some clones are missing from TCRdb's copy, which holds only in-frame ones; the method was immunoSEQ multiplex PCR. This sample yields about 51,000 clones, of which about 82% are seen a single time; about 4% belongs to the top ten. The V gene's germline CDR1 is MNHEY and CDR2 SVGAGI. The J segment lost 5 bases and the V segment lost 6 bases, leaving 6 bases of the junction unmatched. CDR3 length equals 14 residues. This clonotype originated in an elderly man with active COVID-19. V gene TRBV6-5 combines with J gene TRBJ2-2, with 7 bases matching TRBD1. Sequencing was performed on peripheral blood. The CDR3 here is CASRFQGDTGELFF. The CDR3 coding sequence is TGTGCCAGCAGGTTTCAGGGGGATACCGGGGAGCTGTTTTTT.